One and the same sample provided the 7 T cell receptor beta chains below, sequenced in a study of T cell repertoires in cytomegalovirus infection. These receptors are not linked to any known antigen. Each CDR3 protein gets one entry after TCRdb re-called the reads with MiXCR. The sample carries around 800,000 distinct CDR3 sequences, less than 35% recorded once. The sequencing here drew on cultured CD8+ T cells from PBMCs, taken from culture after CMV antigen stimulation. These receptors were collected from a human donor in good health (CMV status not recorded). Some clones in this sample may be carry-over from other donors' samples.

The rearrangement links TRBV27 to TRBJ1-6; 7 nucleotides agree with TRBD1. Germline-derived CDR1 and CDR2 are MNHEY and SMNVEV (reference sequence). V shed 3 bases, J shed 5 bases, and the junction held 7 bases outside the gene matches. The length of the CDR3 is 16 residues. The CDR3 region is CASSFRGLLDNSPLHF. CDR3 sequence (DNA): TGTGCCAGCAGTTTTAGGGGGCTATTGGATAATTCACCCCTCCACTTT.

This rearrangement joins TRBV2 to TRBJ1-2, with D perhaps TRBD1 (5 bases). CDR1 SNHLY and CDR2 FYNNEI come from the germline V gene. The CDR3 consists of 13 residues. Trimming stripped 11 bases from V and 4 bases from J, with 17 bases between. Here the CDR3 DNA reads TGTGCCTCCCGAGGGGCGTCGGCCTATGGCTACACCTTC. Translated, it gives CASRGASAYGYTF.

This chain uses TRBV7-9 with TRBJ1-1; perhaps TRBD1 as D (6 bases). The CDR3 covers 11 residues. Germline values: CDR1 SEHNR, CDR2 FQNEAQ (reference sequence). CDR3 residues: CAGGGATEAFF. In DNA, the CDR3 is TGTGCAGGCGGGGGGGCCACTGAAGCTTTCTTT.

The chain employs TRBV11-3 and TRBJ2-7; a weak D match, TRBD1 (5 bases). The germline V gene encodes CDR1 SGHNT and CDR2 YENEEA. V lost 11 bases and J 3 bases, leaving 20 bases between the germline ends. The CDR3 consists of 14 residues. CDR3 DNA: TGTGCCTACCTCAAAAGGGGCCCCATCTACGAGCAGTACGTC. It codes for CAYLKRGPIYEQYV.

Comments on this clonotype: This may come from a read error, since a much larger clone is one base off. The chain has TRBV7-2 and TRBJ1-5; D is unclear. The germline V gene has CDR1 SGHTA and CDR2 FQGNSA. The CDR3 is 15 amino acids. CDR3 nucleotide sequence: TGTGCCAACAGCTTAGTACGTGGCGGCAATCAGCCCCAGCATTTT. Protein product: CANSLVRGGNQPQHF. Complete variable domain (other parts from reference TRBV7-2 and TRBJ1-5): GAGVSQSPSNKVTEKGKDVELRCDPISGHTALYWYRQSLGQGLEFLIYFQGNSAPDKSGLPSDRFSAERTGGSVSTLTIQRTQQEDSAVYLCANSLVRGGNQPQHFGDGTRLSIL.

Concerning this clonotype itself: As the CDR3 is not closed by the conserved phenylalanine or tryptophan, this likely results from a read error. The V gene is TRBV12-3 or TRBV12-4, the J gene TRBJ2-3; D call uncertain. The CDR3 is 12 residues long. Between the trimmed V and J ends, which lost 5 bases and 10 bases, there was a span of 13 bases. The CDR3 protein is CASSPTDYPQYL. CDR3 sequence (DNA): TGTGCCAGCAGTCCGACTGATTACCCGCAGTATTTA.

The V and J genes are TRBV5-6 and TRBJ2-3, with 10 bases that match TRBD2. V lost 3 bases to trimming and J lost 7 bases; unmatched junction nucleotides: 29. Looked up from germline, CDR1 is SGHDT and CDR2 is YYEEEE. The CDR3 consists of 22 residues. The CDR3 reads CASSSSHLTSGTSIVAQYTQYF. For the CDR3, the DNA is TGTGCCAGCAGCTCCTCACATCTTACTAGCGGGACGTCCATCGTCGCGCAATATACGCAGTATTTT.